These 27 T cell receptor beta chains were all obtained from the same sample, sequenced in a study of relationships among human T cell subsets. TCR alpha and beta CDR3s were amplified from mRNA by semiquantitative ARM-PCR. ARM-PCR used tagged nested gene-specific primers, then communal superprimers for exponential amplification. TCRdb processed the multiplex PCR reads anew with MiXCR; each CDR3 protein has one entry. The sample includes 16,000 or so distinct CDR3 sequences, about three fifths of them seen just once. Specimen: total T cells sorted from blood. All receptors come from a man between 35 and 55 years old in good health.

This chain joins TRBV20-1 and TRBJ2-5; maybe TRBD1 (6 bases). The CDR3 runs to 13 residues. CDR1 and CDR2 (germline): DFQATT, SNEGSKA (reference sequence). The ends were cut back, 5 bases at V and 2 bases at J, with 12 bases in the middle. The CDR3 spells CSADRTEQETQYF. CDR3 coding DNA: TGCAGTGCTGACCGGACAGAACAAGAGACCCAGTACTTC.

This chain uses TRBV6-5 with TRBJ2-7; 7 nucleotides line up with TRBD1. CDR1 and CDR2 (germline): MNHEY, SVGAGI. This CDR3 is 16 amino acids long. J lost 1 base, V lost 2 bases, and 8 bases had no gene match. The CDR3 region has the DNA TGTGCCAGCAGTTACGCGGGCAGGGGGAATTCCTACGAGCAGTACTTC. Protein sequence: CASSYAGRGNSYEQYF.

This clonotype has a handful of counts. The V call is TRBV1, the J call TRBJ2-3; the DNA was not used to check the table's D call, TRBD2. TRBV1 represents a pseudogene. The length of the CDR3 is 20 residues. The CDR3 region has the DNA TGCACCAGCAGCCTCTCCAATAACCCCCAACTGGCTCTCCTCACAGATACGCAGTATTTT. Protein product: CTSSLSNNPQLALLTDTQYF.

On this clonotype itself: Compared with germline, one end of the junction differs, possibly owing to a read error. The J gene is TRBJ1-5, the V gene TRBV6-4; 8 nucleotides match TRBD1. The J call may be wrong; the DNA end is better matched by TRBJ2-3. The CDR3 length is 15 residues. Germline V gene sequence: CDR1 MRHNA, CDR2 SNTAGT. The CDR3 loop reads CASSDSDRATGTQYF. CDR3 nucleotides: TGTGCCAGCAGTGACTCGGACAGGGCCACAGGTACGCAGTATTTT.

This clonotype was detected only a few times. This chain uses TRBV29-1 with TRBJ2-5; D unclear. Germline V lookup: CDR1 SQVTM, CDR2 ANQGSEA. V lost 7 bases, J lost 2 bases, and 5 bases lay in between. This CDR3 spans 10 amino acids. CDR3 region: CSGGQETQYF. In DNA form, the CDR3 reads TGCAGCGGCGGACAAGAGACCCAGTACTTC.

This clonotype was observed a single time. The J gene is TRBJ2-7, the V gene TRBV10-3, with TRBD1 as a possible D gene (5 bases). The V gene's germline CDR1 is ENHRY and CDR2 SYGVKD. The germline V and J ends were trimmed by 4 bases and 2 bases, with 9 bases remaining between them. The CDR3 is 13 residues long. The CDR3 protein is CAISAGRAYEQYF. In DNA form, the CDR3 reads TGTGCCATCAGTGCAGGCAGGGCCTACGAGCAGTACTTC.

V is TRBV30 and J is TRBJ1-5; maybe TRBD1 (6 bases). There are 18 residues in the CDR3. V was cut by 0 bases and J by 2 bases, with 20 bases left in between. Germline CDR1 is GTSNPN and CDR2 is SVGIG (reference sequence). The CDR3 spells CAWSVRIAGTNRNQPQHF. The DNA for the CDR3 is TGTGCCTGGAGTGTACGTATAGCCGGGACAAATCGCAATCAGCCCCAGCATTTT.

This clonotype was seen only a few times. V and J are TRBV6-6 and TRBJ2-3; D unresolved. This CDR3 spans 14 amino acids. Germline values: CDR1 MNHNY, CDR2 SVGAGI (reference sequence). The V gene lost 5 bases and the J gene lost 4 bases, with 13 bases spanning the gap. The CDR3 is CASSRTDWSDTQYF. The DNA of the CDR3 is TGTGCCAGCAGTCGGACCGATTGGTCAGATACGCAGTATTTT.

By share, this clonotype counts as medium-sized. The chain employs TRBV10-3 and TRBJ2-5, with D perhaps matching TRBD1 (5 bases). V was trimmed by 10 bases and J by 3 bases, leaving 9 bases between them. The length of the CDR3 is 11 residues. Per the germline V gene, CDR1 is ENHRY and CDR2 is SYGVKD. The CDR3 loop is CATQGKETQYF. In nucleotides, the CDR3 is TGTGCCACCCAGGGAAAAGAGACCCAGTACTTC.

In this sample, this clonotype turned up a few times. The V call is TRBV11-2, the J call TRBJ1-2, with 7 positions matching TRBD1. V lost 5 bases and J lost 2; bases outside the gene matches: 5. Germline V gene lookup returns CDR1 SGHAT and CDR2 FQNNGV. The CDR3 runs 14 residues. The chain's CDR3 is CASSPGTENYGYTF. The CDR3 nucleotides read TGTGCCAGCAGCCCCGGGACAGAGAACTATGGCTACACCTTC.

This chain joins TRBV20-1 and TRBJ2-3; 12 bases are a match to TRBD2. V lost 5 bases to trimming and J lost 1 base; unmatched junction nucleotides: 13. The germline CDR1 and CDR2 sequences are DFQATT and SNEGSKA (reference sequence). This CDR3 is 18 amino acids long. The CDR3 region has the DNA TGCAGTGCTCCCTTGACTAGCGGGAGAGGTAGGGGCACAGATACGCAGTATTTT. It encodes CSAPLTSGRGRGTDTQYF.

This clonotype appeared a few times. The chain joins TRBV6-4 to TRBJ2-3, with TRBD2 matching 7 bases. Germline lookup yields CDR1 MRHNA and CDR2 SNTAGT. The CDR3 loop spans 15 amino acids. J gave up 0 bases and V 2 bases, and 2 bases lay outside the gene matches. DNA for the CDR3: TGTGCCAGCAGTGACAAAGCGGGAAGCACAGATACGCAGTATTTT. Amino acids: CASSDKAGSTDTQYF.

The CDR3 reads CASSFDRTPNTGELFF. The CDR3 bases are TGTGCCAGCAGTTTCGACAGGACACCGAACACCGGGGAGCTGTTTTTT. This sequence joins TRBV27 and TRBJ2-2, with a weak D call TRBD1 (6 bases). Germline V gives CDR1 MNHEY, CDR2 SMNVEV (reference sequence). Trimming stripped 3 bases from V and 0 bases from J, with 11 bases between. CDR3 size: 16 residues.

The genes are TRBV7-9 and TRBJ1-1; 8 bases line up with TRBD1. This CDR3 comprises 15 residues. CDR1 is SEHNR, CDR2 FQNEAQ, per germline (reference sequence). The trim removed 3 bases at V and 6 bases at J, leaving 9 bases unmatched. DNA of the CDR3: TGTGCCAGCAGCTTGCGGACAGGGAGGTTCTCTGAAGCTTTCTTT. Its protein product is CASSLRTGRFSEAFF.

This sequence joins TRBV11-1 and TRBJ1-1; D is ambiguous. This CDR3 has 17 residues. Germline CDR1 and CDR2: SGHAT and FQDESV (reference sequence). Trimming shortened V by 0 bases and J by 8 bases, and 22 bases separated the two germline ends. DNA for the CDR3: TGTGCCAGCAGCTTAGCGTCAGGCCAAGGAGGCGGAACGGAAGCTTTCTTT. Its protein is CASSLASGQGGGTEAFF.

The gene calls are TRBV27 and TRBJ1-5, with D unresolved. The CDR3 extends over 13 amino acids. In germline, CDR1 is MNHEY, CDR2 SMNVEV (reference sequence). Between the trimmed V and J ends, which lost 8 bases and 0 bases, there was a span of 8 bases. CDR3 nucleotides: TGTGCCAGCGGGCAATTTAGCAATCAGCCCCAGCATTTT. Protein sequence: CASGQFSNQPQHF.

J is TRBJ2-4 and V is TRBV28; D is ambiguous. The length of the CDR3 is 14 residues. Germline CDR1 reads MDHEN; CDR2 reads SYDVKM. The V gene lost 7 bases and the J gene lost 12 bases, with 22 bases spanning the gap. CDR3 DNA: TGTGCCAGCAAGGCCAGGAGAAGGCGTAAACATCAGTACTTC. This codes for CASKARRRRKHQYF. The entire variable domain, with the rest obtained from reference TRBV28 and TRBJ2-4, is as follows: DVKVTQSSRYLVKRTGEKVFLECVQDMDHENMFWYRQDPGLGLRLIYFSYDVKMKEKGDIPEGYSVSREKKERFSLILESASTNQTSMYLCASKARRRRKHQYFGAGTRLSVL.

The chain couples TRBV30 to TRBJ1-5; the D is unclear. Germline CDR1 and CDR2: GTSNPN and SVGIG (reference sequence). V dropped 0 bases and J dropped 0 bases, with 12 bases sitting between them. This CDR3 spans 16 amino acids. The CDR3: CAWSVGNPYSNQPQHF. CDR3 in DNA: TGTGCCTGGAGTGTAGGCAACCCTTATAGCAATCAGCCCCAGCATTTT. The full variable domain, its missing parts supplied by reference TRBV30 and TRBJ1-5, is SQTIHQWPATLVQPVGSPLSLECTVEGTSNPNLYWYRQAAGRGLQLLFYSVGIGQISSEVPQNLSASRPQDRQFILSSKKLLLSDSGFYLCAWSVGNPYSNQPQHFGDGTRLSIL.

The J gene is TRBJ2-5, the V gene TRBV25-1; no reliable D call. V was cut by 4 bases and J by 3 bases, with 3 bases left in between. CDR3 length: 11 amino acids. Germline CDR1 reads MGHDK; CDR2 reads SYGVNS. This CDR3 is CASSGEETQYF. CDR3 sequence (DNA): TGTGCCAGCAGTGGGGAAGAGACCCAGTACTTC.

The CDR3 region is CASSLGRGRAITDTQYF. The CDR3 coding sequence is TGTGCCAGCAGCTTAGGCCGCGGGAGGGCCATAACAGATACGCAGTATTTT. This chain uses TRBV11-2 with TRBJ2-3; 9 positions match TRBD2. This CDR3 has 17 residues. Losses at the gene ends were 1 base for V and 3 bases for J; bases not matched to a gene: 8. Germline V gene data show CDR1 as SGHAT and CDR2 as FQNNGV.

This clonotype has only a few counts. V and J are TRBV7-9 and TRBJ2-3; D is tentatively TRBD1 or TRBD2 (6 bases each). Germline V CDR1 and CDR2: SEHNR, FQNEAQ (reference sequence). The V end lost 5 bases, the J end lost 2 bases, and 17 bases lay between the germline ends. The CDR3 extends over 16 amino acids. The DNA for the CDR3 is TGTGCCAGCAGCCCGCCGGGGGCTCGTACCACAGATACGCAGTATTTT. As protein: CASSPPGARTTDTQYF.

V is TRBV7-9 and J is TRBJ2-7; D possibly corresponds to TRBD2 (6 bases). Deletions cut 7 bases from V and 6 bases from J, with 28 bases between. Germline CDR1 SEHNR, CDR2 FQNEAQ (reference sequence). This CDR3 spans 17 amino acids. The CDR3 spells CASTSFIVSGVPLEQYF. The CDR3 coding sequence is TGTGCCAGCACCAGCTTTATTGTTAGCGGCGTCCCCCTCGAGCAGTACTTC.

This clonotype was recorded a few times. The chain is built from TRBV7-2 and TRBJ2-3, with D possibly being TRBD1 (5 bases). Trimming removed 0 bases at V and 8 bases at J, with 6 bases between. CDR1 and CDR2 from the germline V gene are SGHTA and FQGNSA. The CDR3 consists of 12 residues. CDR3 amino acids: CASSLAQGTQYF. The CDR3 coding sequence is TGTGCCAGCAGCTTAGCGCAGGGTACGCAGTATTTT.

This rearrangement joins TRBV11-2 to TRBJ2-4; D may correspond to TRBD1 or TRBD2 (6 bases each). Germline-derived CDR1 and CDR2 are SGHAT and FQNNGV. The V and J ends lost 5 bases and 11 bases respectively, with 13 bases between them. This CDR3 spans 12 amino acids. The CDR3 spells CASSQLGGLQYF. Written as DNA, the CDR3 is TGTGCCAGCAGCCAGTTAGGGGGGCTTCAGTACTTC.

This chain connects TRBV6-5 to TRBJ1-5; D gene unclear. This CDR3 region has 13 residues. CDR1 MNHEY and CDR2 SVGAGI come from the germline V gene. V gave up 0 bases and J gave up 7 bases, with 7 bases separating them. In DNA, the CDR3 is TGTGCCAGCAGTTACTCGAGAGGGCAGCCCCAGCATTTT. Amino acids: CASSYSRGQPQHF.

The chain employs TRBV11-2 and TRBJ2-3; D is ambiguous. Trimming stripped 5 bases from V and 8 bases from J, with 11 bases between. The CDR3 consists of 12 residues. Germline V gene data show CDR1 as SGHAT and CDR2 as FQNNGV. The CDR3: CASSPTRSTQYF. The CDR3 region has the DNA TGTGCCAGCAGCCCAACTCGTAGTACGCAGTATTTT. The complete variable domain, with remaining parts taken from reference TRBV11-2 and TRBJ2-3, reads EAGVAQSPRYKIIEKRQSVAFWCNPISGHATLYWYQQILGQGPKLLIQFQNNGVVDDSQLPKDRFSAERLKGVDSTLKIQPAKLEDSAVYLCASSPTRSTQYFGPGTRLTVL.

The V gene is TRBV10-3, the J gene TRBJ2-7, with a possible D match to TRBD1 (7 bases). Germline loops: CDR1 ENHRY, CDR2 SYGVKD. This CDR3 is built from 13 residues. The V end lost 7 bases, the J end lost 3 bases, and 13 bases lay between the germline ends. The CDR3 nucleotides read TGTGCCATCACCGGACAGGAGGGCTACGAGCAGTACTTC. This codes for CAITGQEGYEQYF.